The next 31 T cell receptor beta chains were all read from a single sample in a study of T-cell reconstitution after alpha-beta-depleted transplantation in children. The TCRbeta library was prepared with unique molecular identifiers. Each CDR3 protein gets one entry after TCRdb re-called the PCR reads with MiXCR. This sample has roughly 220,000 distinct CDR3 sequences; about 8.2% occur once, and the top ten carry approximately 34%. Sample: PBMCs, mostly from graft donor cells, taken 360 days after TCRalphabeta/CD19-depleted stem cell transplant. The receptors originated from a male patient aged 2-15 years who had a stem cell transplant for acute myeloid leukemia, so the T cells may come from the graft donor.

This clonotype was seen many times. CDR3 protein: CASRDTPRINSPLHF. The CDR3 nucleotides read TGCGCCAGCAGGGACACCCCTCGGATTAATTCACCCCTCCACTTT. V gene TRBV4-1 combines with J gene TRBJ1-6; D possibly corresponds to TRBD1 (5 bases). The length of the CDR3 is 15 residues. Germline values: CDR1 MGHRA, CDR2 YSYEKL. Trimming shortened V by 6 bases and J by 6 bases, and 15 bases separated the two germline ends.

This clonotype appeared a single time. Being one base from a much bigger clone, this may be a read error. CDR3 DNA sequence: TGTGCCAGCAGTCTTAGGATGATCTTAGATACGCAGTATTTT. Translated, it gives CASSLRMILDTQYF. The V gene is TRBV28, the J gene TRBJ2-3; no clear D. CDR1 is MDHEN and CDR2 is SYDVKM in the germline V gene. V lost 5 bases to trimming and J lost 5 bases, with 14 bases between them. This CDR3 comprises 14 residues.

This clonotype occurred many times. V gene TRBV10-3 combines with J gene TRBJ1-1; TRBD1 agrees at 7 bases. CDR3 size: 13 residues. CDR1 is ENHRY and CDR2 is SYGVKD in the germline V gene. V gave up 10 bases and J gave up 0 bases; unmatched junction bases: 5. The CDR3 loop reads CATTGAVNTEAFF. CDR3 DNA: TGTGCCACAACAGGGGCGGTGAACACTGAAGCTTTCTTT.

This clonotype came up many times. The J gene is TRBJ2-1, the V gene TRBV12-3 or TRBV12-4; D perhaps matches TRBD1 (5 bases). This CDR3 is built from 16 residues. V gave up 5 bases and J gave up 8 bases, with 22 bases separating them. The CDR3 region is CASSPTWGAAFHEQFF. For the CDR3, the DNA is TGTGCCAGCAGTCCGACTTGGGGCGCCGCGTTCCATGAGCAGTTCTTC.

The rearrangement joins TRBV3-1 to TRBJ1-2, with unresolved D. Germline values: CDR1 LGHDT, CDR2 YNNKEL (reference sequence). The CDR3 length is 15 residues. With 0 bases removed from V and 0 bases from J, the gap between germline ends came to 8 bases. CDR3 sequence (DNA): TGTGCCAGCAGCCAAGAGGCAGAGACTAACTATGGCTACACCTTC. The encoded protein is CASSQEAETNYGYTF.

This clonotype was counted only a few times. The chain recombines TRBV14 with TRBJ1-1; D not resolved. CDR3 length: 13 residues. Looked up from germline, CDR1 is SGHDN and CDR2 is FVKESK. Trimming left V 3 bases short and J 1 base short, with 6 bases between. The CDR3 nucleotides read TGTGCCAGCAGCCATACACCGAACACTGAAGCTTTCTTT. Its translation is CASSHTPNTEAFF. Together with reference TRBV14 and TRBJ1-1, the CDR3 gives the full variable domain: EAGVTQFPSHSVIEKGQTVTLRCDPISGHDNLYWYRRVMGKEIKFLLHFVKESKQDESGMPNNRFLAERTGGTYSTLKVQPAELEDSGVYFCASSHTPNTEAFFGQGTRLTVV.

Ten or more counts support this clonotype. The chain combines TRBV5-1 with TRBJ1-1; D is undetermined. The V and J ends lost 3 bases and 0 bases respectively, with 9 bases between them. CDR1 SGHRS and CDR2 YFSETQ come from the germline V gene. The length of the CDR3 is 14 residues. CDR3 sequence reads: CASSSRSVNTEAFF. CDR3 nucleotide sequence: TGCGCCAGCAGCTCGAGGTCTGTGAACACTGAAGCTTTCTTT. The variable domain in full, with the rest retrieved from reference TRBV5-1 and TRBJ1-1, is KAGVTQTPRYLIKTRGQQVTLSCSPISGHRSVSWYQQTPGQGLQFLFEYFSETQRNKGNFPGRFSGRQFSNSRSEMNVSTLELGDSALYLCASSSRSVNTEAFFGQGTRLTVV.

This clonotype has just a few counts. The chain employs TRBV27 and TRBJ2-1; 9 bases match TRBD2. This CDR3 has 15 amino acids. V gave up 3 bases and J gave up 9 bases; unmatched junction bases: 9. Germline V gene data show CDR1 as MNHEY and CDR2 as SMNVEV (reference sequence). The CDR3 region is CASSFGIAGVVEQFF. The CDR3, as DNA: TGTGCCAGCAGTTTCGGAATAGCGGGAGTCGTTGAGCAGTTCTTC.

The chain joins TRBV14 to TRBJ2-2, with D perhaps TRBD1 (5 bases). The CDR3 has 15 amino acids. CDR1 SGHDN and CDR2 FVKESK come from the germline V gene. The V and J ends lost 2 bases and 5 bases respectively, with 12 bases between them. The CDR3 coding sequence is TGTGCCAGCAGCCAACTGTCAGGGCGGACCGGGGAGCTGTTTTTT. As protein: CASSQLSGRTGELFF.

With respect to this clonotype: Since no conserved phenylalanine or tryptophan closes the CDR3, a read error is the likely cause. The DNA is left out, because the CDR3 cannot be placed on it with certainty; the CDR3 is given as TCRdb lists it. V gene TRBV5-6 combines with J gene TRBJ2-7; TRBD1, the table's D call, was not compared with the DNA. 13 amino acids form the CDR3, both terminal residues included. CDR1 and CDR2 (germline): SGHDT, YYEEEE. CDR3: CASSFYAGTASYI.

This clonotype was found a few times. The chain employs TRBV7-9 and TRBJ2-7; 8 nucleotides line up with TRBD1. Germline lookup yields CDR1 SEHNR and CDR2 FQNEAQ (reference sequence). The CDR3 is 14 residues long. J was trimmed by 3 bases and V by 3 bases; bases with no gene match: 4. The CDR3 reads CASSFPQGVYEQYF. Written as DNA, the CDR3 is TGTGCCAGCAGCTTTCCACAGGGGGTCTACGAGCAGTACTTC.

This clonotype was observed many times. The V gene is TRBV9, the J gene TRBJ2-4, with D unresolved. CDR3 length: 13 residues. V dropped 3 bases and J dropped 1 base, with 5 bases sitting between them. Per the germline V gene, CDR1 is SGDLS and CDR2 is YYNGEE. CDR3 sequence: CASSEHAKNIQYF. The CDR3 DNA reads as TGTGCCAGCAGCGAACATGCCAAAAACATTCAGTACTTC.

Many counts were recorded for this clonotype. This chain links TRBV20-1 with TRBJ2-1; D is undetermined. The CDR3 has 12 residues. From germline, CDR1 is DFQATT and CDR2 SNEGSKA (reference sequence). The V and J ends lost 5 bases and 7 bases respectively, with 12 bases between them. CDR3 residues: CSAAQTLNEQFF. The CDR3 DNA sequence: TGCAGTGCTGCACAGACGTTGAATGAGCAGTTCTTC.

Ten or more counts support this clonotype. The rearrangement joins TRBV20-1 to TRBJ2-2; D is possibly TRBD1 or TRBD2 (6 bases each). Deletions cut 2 bases from V and 9 bases from J, with 10 bases between. CDR1 DFQATT and CDR2 SNEGSKA come from the germline V gene (reference sequence). The CDR3 covers 12 residues. The CDR3 is CSARKGGRELFF. CDR3 in DNA: TGCAGTGCTAGAAAGGGGGGCCGGGAGCTGTTTTTT.

The chain couples TRBV7-2 to TRBJ2-7; 11 nucleotides match TRBD1. CDR3 length: 15 amino acids. V lost 4 bases to trimming and J lost 5 bases; unmatched junction nucleotides: 7. The germline V gene has CDR1 SGHTA and CDR2 FQGNSA. The CDR3 spells CASSSWTGGGHEQYF. The CDR3, as DNA: TGTGCCAGCAGCTCTTGGACAGGGGGCGGACACGAGCAGTACTTC.

The DNA for the CDR3 is TGCGCCAGCAGCCAAGGGTTTGTCGAGCAGCCCCAGCATTTT. This gives the protein CASSQGFVEQPQHF. The gene calls are TRBV4-1 and TRBJ1-5; D uncertain. This CDR3 is built from 14 residues. From germline, CDR1 is MGHRA and CDR2 YSYEKL. Trimming cost V 1 base and J 7 bases, with 11 bases left between them.

About this clonotype itself: Its ends do not fully match the called genes, so a read error is possible. This chain uses TRBV6-5 with TRBJ1-2; TRBD1 matches 7 bases. The germline gives CDR1 MNHEY, CDR2 SVGAGI. This CDR3 is 15 amino acids long. In nucleotides, the CDR3 is TGTGCCAGCATTTACTCTGGACAGGCTAACTATGGCTACACCTTC. Protein sequence: CASIYSGQANYGYTF.

The J gene is TRBJ2-2, the V gene TRBV24-1; TRBD2 agrees at 12 bases. Germline CDR1 reads KGHDR; CDR2 reads SFDVKD. CDR3 length equals 16 residues. Trimming cost V 4 bases and J 4 bases; bases outside gene matches: 3. CDR3 amino acids: CATSDGLAGSTGELFF. The CDR3 DNA is TGTGCCACCAGTGACGGACTAGCGGGGAGCACCGGGGAGCTGTTTTTT.

The V and J genes are TRBV7-2 and TRBJ2-1, with 9 bases that match TRBD1. V gave up 4 bases and J gave up 6 bases; unmatched junction bases: 7. Germline loops: CDR1 SGHTA, CDR2 FQGNSA. The CDR3 sequence is 15 residues long. In DNA, the CDR3 is TGTGCCAGCAGCTCCCGGGACAGGGCCTCCAATGAGCAGTTCTTC. It yields the protein CASSSRDRASNEQFF. Looking up the rest from reference TRBV7-2 and TRBJ2-1 gives the full variable domain: GAGVSQSPSNKVTEKGKDVELRCDPISGHTALYWYRQSLGQGLEFLIYFQGNSAPDKSGLPSDRFSAERTGGSVSTLTIQRTQQEDSAVYLCASSSRDRASNEQFFGPGTRLTVL.

This clonotype has more than one count but fewer than ten. The chain joins TRBV2 to TRBJ2-7, with 11 bases fitting TRBD1. The CDR3 contains 14 residues. Trimming at V came to 7 bases and at J to 2 bases, leaving 4 bases not matched to a gene. Germline CDR1 SNHLY, CDR2 FYNNEI. DNA of the CDR3: TGTGCCAGCATGCGGGACAGGGGGGCCTACGAGCAGTACTTC. This encodes CASMRDRGAYEQYF.

This clonotype occurred a few times. CDR3 loop: CASSQGPRKETQYF. The CDR3 coding sequence is TGCGCCAGCAGCCAGGGCCCTCGCAAAGAGACCCAGTACTTC. This chain connects TRBV4-1 to TRBJ2-5; D gene uncertain. The CDR3 contains 14 residues. Between the trimmed V and J ends, which lost 3 bases and 3 bases, there was a span of 11 bases. Germline loops: CDR1 MGHRA, CDR2 YSYEKL.

This clonotype was counted many times. This chain uses TRBV27 with TRBJ2-7, with 7 bases lining up with TRBD1. Germline CDR1 reads MNHEY; CDR2 reads SMNVEV (reference sequence). Trimming at V came to 5 bases and at J to 4 bases, leaving 8 bases not matched to a gene. The CDR3 consists of 14 residues. CDR3 coding DNA: TGTGCCAGCAGTCCCCCGACAGGGTTGTACGAGCAGTACTTC. It yields the protein CASSPPTGLYEQYF.

V is TRBV11-3 and J is TRBJ2-7; TRBD1 aligns across 7 bases. V was clipped by 3 bases and J by 2 bases; unmatched bases: 7. The CDR3 runs to 15 residues. Germline CDR1 SGHNT, CDR2 YENEEA. This CDR3 is CASSFTRTGTYEQYV. The CDR3, as DNA: TGTGCCAGCAGCTTCACTCGGACAGGTACCTACGAGCAGTACGTC.

Only a few counts were recorded for this clonotype. The chain is built from TRBV5-6 and TRBJ2-7; D is ambiguous. Trimming left V 1 base short and J 0 bases short, with 8 bases between. The CDR3 spans 14 residues. CDR1 and CDR2 from the germline V gene are SGHDT and YYEEEE. CDR3 loop: CASSLIQSSYEQYV. In nucleotides, the CDR3 is TGTGCCAGCAGCTTGATCCAGAGCTCCTACGAGCAGTACGTC.

V is TRBV12-3 or TRBV12-4 and J is TRBJ1-2; D not resolved. The CDR3 is 14 amino acids. The ends were cut back, 8 bases at V and 1 base at J, with 14 bases in the middle. CDR3 sequence reads: CASVPGGVNYGYTF. CDR3 DNA: TGTGCCAGCGTCCCGGGTGGGGTTAACTATGGCTACACCTTC.

The table lists this clonotype with many counts. V usage is TRBV7-6 and J usage is TRBJ2-1, with D hard to call. Germline V CDR1 and CDR2: SGHVS, FNYEAQ. Trimming removed 1 base from V and 4 bases from J, with 20 bases in between. This CDR3 has 18 residues. DNA for the CDR3: TGTGCCAGCAGCTTAGATAGTGTCTGGCGAGTAGGATACAATGAGCAGTTCTTC. It encodes CASSLDSVWRVGYNEQFF.

At least ten counts were recorded for this clonotype. The chain uses TRBV5-1 and TRBJ1-5, with D tentatively TRBD1 (6 bases). This CDR3 region has 13 residues. The germline V gene encodes CDR1 SGHRS and CDR2 YFSETQ. The ends were cut back, 0 bases at V and 6 bases at J, with 7 bases in the middle. The CDR3 sequence is CASSLVGGQPQHF. In DNA form, the CDR3 reads TGCGCCAGCAGCTTGGTAGGGGGTCAGCCCCAGCATTTT.

There are a few counts of this clonotype. This chain links TRBV5-1 with TRBJ2-4; D not certain. Trimming took off 0 bases at V and 1 base at J, with 11 bases between the two ends. The V gene's germline CDR1 is SGHRS and CDR2 YFSETQ. The CDR3 covers 16 residues. The CDR3 DNA reads TGCGCCAGCAGCTTGGCGGGTAAGATGGCCAAAAACATTCAGTACTTC. Translation gives CASSLAGKMAKNIQYF.

This clonotype was counted ten times or more. This rearrangement joins TRBV5-1 to TRBJ1-1, with 9 bases that match TRBD1. The CDR3 runs 16 residues. Unmatched junction bases numbered 6, after V lost 1 base and J lost 2 bases. Germline lookup yields CDR1 SGHRS and CDR2 YFSETQ. The CDR3 is CASSLPDRGLNTEAFF. The DNA of the CDR3 is TGCGCCAGCAGCTTGCCGGACAGGGGATTAAACACTGAAGCTTTCTTT.

Many counts were recorded for this clonotype. The rearrangement uses TRBV12-3 or TRBV12-4 and TRBJ2-4; the D call may be TRBD1 or TRBD2 (5 bases each). The CDR3 runs 16 residues. Between the trimmed V and J ends, which lost 5 bases and 3 bases, there was a span of 17 bases. CDR3 residues: CASSPGSQIGKNIQYF. CDR3 coding DNA: TGTGCCAGCAGTCCAGGGAGCCAGATAGGCAAAAACATTCAGTACTTC.

This clonotype was picked up many times. The rearrangement joins TRBV29-1 to TRBJ1-4; possibly TRBD1 for D (5 bases). CDR1 and CDR2 (germline): SQVTM, ANQGSEA. The ends were cut back, 4 bases at V and 2 bases at J, with 8 bases in the middle. This CDR3 has 13 residues. The CDR3 sequence: CSVAGRTNEKLFF. CDR3 in DNA: TGCAGCGTTGCAGGGAGGACTAATGAAAAACTGTTTTTT.